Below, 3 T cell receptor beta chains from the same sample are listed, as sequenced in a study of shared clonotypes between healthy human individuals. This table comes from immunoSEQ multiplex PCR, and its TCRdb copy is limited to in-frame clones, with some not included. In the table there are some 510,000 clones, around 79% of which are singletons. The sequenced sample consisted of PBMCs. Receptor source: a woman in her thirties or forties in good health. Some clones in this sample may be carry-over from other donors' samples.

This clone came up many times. CDR3 DNA: TGTGCCAGCAGTGATTCCGGATTATTAGTCGCCTCCTACGAGCAGTACTTC. It specifies CASSDSGLLVASYEQYF. The rearrangement uses TRBV2 and TRBJ2-7; no clear D gene. CDR1 and CDR2 (germline): SNHLY, FYNNEI. Between the trimmed V and J ends, which lost 3 bases and 0 bases, there was a span of 18 bases. This CDR3 is built from 17 residues.

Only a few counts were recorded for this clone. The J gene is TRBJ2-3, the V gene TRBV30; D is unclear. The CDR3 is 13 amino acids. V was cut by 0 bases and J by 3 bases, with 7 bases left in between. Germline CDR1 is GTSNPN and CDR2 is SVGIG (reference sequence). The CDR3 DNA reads TGTGCCTGGAGTGTATTTGAAACAGATACGCAGTATTTT. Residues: CAWSVFETDTQYF.

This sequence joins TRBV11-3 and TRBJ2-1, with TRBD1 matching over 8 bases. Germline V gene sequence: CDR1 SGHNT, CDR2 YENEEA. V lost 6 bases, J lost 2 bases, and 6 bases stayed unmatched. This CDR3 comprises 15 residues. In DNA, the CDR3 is TGTGCCAGCAGTCTGGAGGGACAGGCCTACAATGAGCAGTTCTTC. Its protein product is CASSLEGQAYNEQFF.